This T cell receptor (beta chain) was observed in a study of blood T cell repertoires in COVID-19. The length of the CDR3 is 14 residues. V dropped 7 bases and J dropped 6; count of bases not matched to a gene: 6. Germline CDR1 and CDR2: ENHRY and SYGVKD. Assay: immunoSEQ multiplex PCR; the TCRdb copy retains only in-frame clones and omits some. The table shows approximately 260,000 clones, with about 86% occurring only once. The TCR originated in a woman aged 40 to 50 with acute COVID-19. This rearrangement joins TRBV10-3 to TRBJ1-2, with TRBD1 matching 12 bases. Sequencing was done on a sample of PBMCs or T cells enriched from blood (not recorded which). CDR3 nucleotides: TGTGCCATCACCCCGGGACAGGGGGCGGATGGCTACACCTTC. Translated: CAITPGQGADGYTF.